The 21 T cell receptor beta chains in this list originate from one sample, sequenced in a study of T cell responses to AZD1222 COVID-19 vaccine. Profiling relied on immunoSEQ multiplex PCR, and the TCRdb table lists in-frame clones only, not all of them. The data show 57,000 or so clones, around 81% seen once. Specimen: peripheral blood, collected 28 days after the second AZD1222 dose. The source is an adult who received the AZD1222 COVID-19 vaccine.

The chain combines TRBV27 with TRBJ2-2, with no clear D. V was cut by 5 bases and J by 1 base, with 14 bases left in between. The CDR3 spans 16 residues. Germline V lookup: CDR1 MNHEY, CDR2 SMNVEV (reference sequence). The CDR3 is CASSRYDPQNTGELFF. The CDR3 bases are TGTGCCAGCAGTAGATACGACCCGCAGAACACCGGGGAGCTGTTTTTT.

This clone has a single count. The V call is TRBV20-1, the J call TRBJ2-7; D is unclear. Trimming removed 3 bases at V and 0 bases at J, with 12 bases between. Per the germline V gene, CDR1 is DFQATT and CDR2 is SNEGSKA (reference sequence). This CDR3 contains 14 residues. CDR3 region: CSASHGFSSYEQYF. The CDR3 region has the DNA TGCAGTGCTAGTCACGGTTTTAGCTCCTACGAGCAGTACTTC.

This chain uses TRBV27 with TRBJ2-2; D remains unclear. The CDR3 length is 17 residues. V dropped 0 bases and J dropped 3 bases, with 14 bases sitting between them. Germline CDR1 and CDR2: MNHEY and SMNVEV (reference sequence). CDR3 DNA: TGTGCCAGCAGTTTATCGACGGGCCCGGCGTACACCGGGGAGCTGTTTTTT. Its translation is CASSLSTGPAYTGELFF.

The chain combines TRBV28 with TRBJ2-7; weak D call: TRBD1 (6 bases). The V end was cut by 4 bases, the J end by 1 base, with 17 bases between. Germline CDR1 reads MDHEN; CDR2 reads SYDVKM. The CDR3 has 16 residues. CDR3 in DNA: TGTGCCAGCAGTTCCTCGGACAGCCCCTCTTCCTACGAGCAGTACTTC. This codes for CASSSSDSPSSYEQYF.

The genes are TRBV7-3 and TRBJ2-1, with 14 nucleotides matching TRBD2. The J segment lost 6 bases and the V segment lost 5 bases, leaving 3 bases of the junction unmatched. Germline-derived CDR1 and CDR2 are SGHTA and FQGTGA. This CDR3 spans 15 amino acids. The chain's CDR3 is CASSTGLAGVNEQFF. CDR3 sequence (DNA): TGTGCCAGCAGCACGGGACTAGCGGGAGTCAATGAGCAGTTCTTC. The full variable domain, in which reference TRBV7-3 and TRBJ2-1 provide the parts outside the CDR3, is GAGVSQTPSNKVTEKGKYVELRCDPISGHTALYWYRQSLGQGPEFLIYFQGTGAADDSGLPNDRFFAVRPEGSVSTLKIQRTERGDSAVYLCASSTGLAGVNEQFFGPGTRLTVL.

The chain joins TRBV5-4 to TRBJ1-1; 7 nucleotides match TRBD1. CDR1 is SGHNT and CDR2 is YYREEE in the germline V gene (reference sequence). The V segment lost 3 bases and the J segment 0 bases; nucleotides outside the gene matches: 8. The CDR3 is 16 residues long. The CDR3 loop reads CASSSGTASLNTEAFF. DNA of the CDR3: TGTGCCAGCAGCTCCGGGACAGCCTCTCTGAACACTGAAGCTTTCTTT. Using reference TRBV5-4 and TRBJ1-1 for the parts outside the CDR3, the full variable domain is ETGVTQSPTHLIKTRGQQVTLRCSSQSGHNTVSWYQQALGQGPQFIFQYYREEENGRGNFPPRFSGLQFPNYSSELNVNALELDDSALYLCASSSGTASLNTEAFFGQGTRLTVV.

The chain has TRBV10-3 and TRBJ2-1; 12 bases line up with TRBD2. After removal of 5 bases from V and 2 bases from J, the junction contained 7 bases not matched to a gene. The CDR3 runs to 17 residues. Per the germline V gene, CDR1 is ENHRY and CDR2 is SYGVKD. CDR3 DNA sequence: TGTGCCATCAGTTTGACTAGCGGGAGCCCAACCTACAATGAGCAGTTCTTC. Translating gives CAISLTSGSPTYNEQFF.

The CDR3, as DNA: TGTGCCAGCAACATTCGACTAGCGGGATGTGTCGAGACCCAGTACTTC. It translates to CASNIRLAGCVETQYF. The J gene is TRBJ2-5, the V gene TRBV21-1; TRBD2 reflects the table's D call only, with no check against the DNA. TRBV21-1 is designated a pseudogene. This CDR3 contains 16 residues.

The gene calls are TRBV19 and TRBJ2-2; 10 bases align to TRBD2. This CDR3 spans 15 amino acids. Per the germline V gene, CDR1 is LNHDA and CDR2 is SQIVND (reference sequence). Germline trimming cut 6 bases from V and 3 bases from J; bases unmatched to any gene: 4. CDR3 sequence reads: CASSVAGGYTGELFF. The CDR3 coding sequence is TGTGCCAGTAGCGTAGCGGGAGGTTACACCGGGGAGCTGTTTTTT.

The chain combines TRBV19 with TRBJ1-1; D is uncertain. The germline V gene encodes CDR1 LNHDA and CDR2 SQIVND (reference sequence). This CDR3 spans 14 amino acids. Trimming took 3 bases from V and 0 from J, leaving 8 bases between them. CDR3: CASSIAGMNTEAFF. As DNA, the CDR3 is TGTGCCAGTAGTATTGCCGGAATGAACACTGAAGCTTTCTTT.

The chain links TRBV13 to TRBJ2-2; tentatively, D is TRBD1 (6 bases). Trimming stripped 4 bases from V and 1 base from J, with 10 bases between. The CDR3 contains 15 residues. Germline V CDR1 and CDR2: PRHDT, FYEKMQ (reference sequence). CDR3 nucleotide sequence: TGTGCCAGCAGCTCTTACAGGGAGAACACCGGGGAGCTGTTTTTT. Amino acid sequence: CASSSYRENTGELFF. The variable domain in full, completed from reference TRBV13 and TRBJ2-2, reads AAGVIQSPRHLIKEKRETATLKCYPIPRHDTVYWYQQGPGQDPQFLISFYEKMQSDKGSIPDRFSAQQFSDYHSELNMSSLELGDSALYFCASSSYRENTGELFFGEGSRLTVL.

The chain uses TRBV4-1 and TRBJ2-1; TRBD2 is a possible D gene (5 bases). This CDR3 comprises 15 residues. Trimming stripped 4 bases from V and 9 bases from J, with 19 bases between. Germline CDR1 is MGHRA and CDR2 is YSYEKL. Here the CDR3 reads CASSLLPTEESEQFF. The CDR3 nucleotides are TGCGCCAGCAGCCTACTGCCGACGGAGGAGAGTGAGCAGTTCTTC.

The V gene is TRBV5-1, the J gene TRBJ1-2; maybe TRBD1 (6 bases). In germline, CDR1 is SGHRS, CDR2 YFSETQ. The CDR3 is made up of 16 amino acids. V lost 0 bases to trimming and J lost 6 bases, with 18 bases between them. The CDR3 sequence: CASSLDPGEFTHGYTF. CDR3 bases: TGCGCCAGCAGCTTGGACCCAGGGGAATTCACCCATGGCTACACCTTC.

The chain carries TRBV19 and TRBJ2-7, with 7 bases lining up with TRBD2. CDR1 and CDR2 from the germline V gene are LNHDA and SQIVND (reference sequence). This CDR3 spans 13 amino acids. Trimming took 7 bases from V and 6 from J; bases not matched to a gene: 9. CDR3 in DNA: TGTGCCAGTACCCCTTCGGGCGGGGGCGAGCAGTACTTC. This encodes CASTPSGGGEQYF.

This sequence joins TRBV9 and TRBJ2-1; no reliable D call. Germline CDR1 is SGDLS and CDR2 is YYNGEE. V was clipped by 3 bases and J by 7 bases, with 8 bases between them. The CDR3 spans 12 residues. CDR3 nucleotides: TGTGCCAGCAGCGAAGGCTTTAATGAGCAGTTCTTC. Translated, it gives CASSEGFNEQFF.

The rearrangement links TRBV6-6 to TRBJ1-5; D possibly corresponds to TRBD1 (5 bases). V was pared by 6 bases and J by 3 bases, with 12 bases between. CDR1 and CDR2 (germline): MNHNY, SVGAGI (reference sequence). CDR3 size: 14 residues. In nucleotides, the CDR3 is TGTGCCAGCAGAGGGGCACAGGACAATCAGCCCCAGCATTTT. Its protein is CASRGAQDNQPQHF.

The V call is TRBV5-1, the J call TRBJ2-3; 8 nucleotides agree with TRBD1. The germline V gene encodes CDR1 SGHRS and CDR2 YFSETQ. The CDR3 is 13 residues long. With V trimmed by 7 bases and J by 3 bases, 4 bases remained unmatched. CDR3 residues: CASGWTGTDTQYF. The CDR3 coding sequence is TGCGCCAGCGGTTGGACAGGGACAGATACGCAGTATTTT. The full variable domain, with the rest looked up from reference TRBV5-1 and TRBJ2-3, is KAGVTQTPRYLIKTRGQQVTLSCSPISGHRSVSWYQQTPGQGLQFLFEYFSETQRNKGNFPGRFSGRQFSNSRSEMNVSTLELGDSALYLCASGWTGTDTQYFGPGTRLTVL.

The chain is built from TRBV4-3 and TRBJ2-3; 10 bases fit TRBD2. The CDR3 has 16 residues. The germline V gene encodes CDR1 LGHNA and CDR2 YSLEER. With V trimmed by 0 bases and J by 5 bases, 5 bases remained unmatched. The CDR3 coding sequence is TGCGCCAGCAGCCAAGATCTAGCGGGAGCATTAGATACGCAGTATTTT. Amino acids: CASSQDLAGALDTQYF.

This chain links TRBV7-2 with TRBJ2-7; TRBD2 agrees at 9 bases. After removal of 0 bases from V and 7 bases from J, the junction contained 7 bases not matched to a gene. CDR1 and CDR2 (germline): SGHTA, FQGNSA. The CDR3 is made up of 15 amino acids. CDR3 bases: TGTGCCAGCAGCTTAGCGTTCACTAGCGGGCTTGAGCAGTACTTC. Encoded protein: CASSLAFTSGLEQYF.

This clone has just one count. The chain employs TRBV6-2 or TRBV6-3 and TRBJ1-1; D is perhaps TRBD1 (5 bases). Germline-derived CDR1 and CDR2 are MNHEY and SVGEGT. V lost 4 bases and J 0 bases, leaving 12 bases between the germline ends. The CDR3 extends over 15 amino acids. In nucleotides, the CDR3 is TGTGCCAGCAGTTTTGACAGACTCCTGAACACTGAAGCTTTCTTT. This sequence encodes CASSFDRLLNTEAFF.

This chain links TRBV27 with TRBJ2-3; D gene unclear. The CDR3 contains 14 residues. V was pared by 5 bases and J by 0 bases, with 9 bases between. The germline CDR1 and CDR2 sequences are MNHEY and SMNVEV (reference sequence). CDR3 bases: TGTGCCAGCAGTAACCTCCGAAGCACAGATACGCAGTATTTT. This translates into CASSNLRSTDTQYF.